Given below is one T cell receptor beta chain in context. The antigen is not known. The sample is drawn from a study of T cell responses to AZD1222 COVID-19 vaccine. About the study: The study pooled second doses at about 4 or about 12 weeks. Study results and limitations: Regions 160-218 and 743-854 held dominance among vaccine-associated CD4 TCRs, which spanned spike. Of the AZD1222 recipients, only five to seven were seropositive at baseline. Receipt of two AZD1222 doses was followed by a rise in Spike-specific TCR breadth and depth.

The germline gives CDR1 SNHLY, CDR2 FYNNEI. Between the trimmed V and J ends, which lost 7 bases and 2 bases, there was a span of 14 bases. The CDR3 is 14 residues long. The assay was immunoSEQ multiplex PCR, and TCRdb's table has in-frame clones only and misses some. Among approximately 150,000 clones listed, 89% were seen once. The TCR comes from an adult in good health. The J gene is TRBJ1-2, the V gene TRBV2; D might be TRBD1 (5 bases). The material sequenced was peripheral blood, taken on day 0 of AZD1222 vaccination. CDR3 bases: TGTGCCAGCACCAACCGGGGCCGAAACTATGGCTACACCTTC. Encoded protein: CASTNRGRNYGYTF.